Below are 16 T cell receptor beta chains sequenced from a single sample in a study of blood T cell repertoires in COVID-19. Sequencing used immunoSEQ multiplex PCR; TCRdb keeps in-frame clones, though not all of them. Of about 99,000 clones in the sample, about 86% were seen once. The sample comprised peripheral blood. These receptor sequences come from a woman of 80 years or more with active or convalescent COVID-19.

A word on this clone: The junction does not match germline at one end; this may be a read error. The rearrangement links TRBV3-1 (or the pseudogene TRBV3-2) to TRBJ2-7; D unresolved. Germline values: CDR1 LGHDT, CDR2 YNNKEL (reference sequence). This CDR3 is built from 13 residues. The CDR3, as DNA: TGTGCCAGCAGCCAAGGGAGCTCCTACGGGCAGTACTTC. This translates into CASSQGSSYGQYF.

The rearrangement joins TRBV19 to TRBJ1-1; perhaps TRBD1 as D (6 bases). This CDR3 contains 15 residues. V was shortened by 4 bases and J by 5 bases, with 17 bases between the two germline ends. Germline V gene lookup returns CDR1 LNHDA and CDR2 SQIVND (reference sequence). CDR3 nucleotide sequence: TGTGCCAGTAGTAAGTCATTGGGGGCGAGTACTGAAGCTTTCTTT. Its translation is CASSKSLGASTEAFF.

This chain uses TRBV29-1 with TRBJ2-1; D is possibly TRBD2 (5 bases). The CDR3 length is 11 residues. The germline V gene encodes CDR1 SQVTM and CDR2 ANQGSEA. Trimming left V 3 bases short and J 12 bases short, with 12 bases between. Here the CDR3 DNA reads TGCAGCGTTGAGGGGAGAGAATGGCAGTTCTTC. Translated: CSVEGREWQFF.

This chain links TRBV7-9 with TRBJ2-5; TRBD2 matches 7 bases. There are 15 residues in the CDR3. The V segment lost 0 bases and the J segment 5 bases; nucleotides outside the gene matches: 6. Germline V gene sequence: CDR1 SEHNR, CDR2 FQNEAQ (reference sequence). CDR3 protein: CASSLAGGPRETQYF. Written as DNA, the CDR3 is TGTGCCAGCAGCTTAGCGGGAGGGCCTCGGGAGACCCAGTACTTC.

This clone appeared a few times. Relative to the germline gene, one junction end is altered; a read error may explain this. The chain links TRBV19 to TRBJ1-2; TRBD1 might be the D (5 bases). The CDR3 is 10 amino acids. CDR1 is LNHDA and CDR2 is SQIVND in the germline V gene (reference sequence). CDR3 in DNA: TGTGCCAGTAGTTTGACAGTCCCCCTCTTC. Translating gives CASSLTVPLF.

The chain links TRBV6-5 to TRBJ1-2; TRBD1 matches at 7 bases. The CDR3 sequence is 13 residues long. V dropped 5 bases and J dropped 6; count of bases not matched to a gene: 6. Germline V gene lookup returns CDR1 MNHEY and CDR2 SVGAGI. The CDR3 nucleotides read TGTGCCAGCAGTCGACAGGGTTGGGATGGCTACACCTTC. Translated, it gives CASSRQGWDGYTF.

The J gene is TRBJ2-2, the V gene TRBV5-1; no firm D call. This CDR3 is 13 amino acids long. V gave up 4 bases and J gave up 8 bases, with 12 bases separating them. Germline assignment: CDR1 SGHRS and CDR2 YFSETQ. The CDR3 coding sequence is TGCGCCAGCAGCCCTCTTGGCCCTGGGGAGCTGTTTTTT. It encodes CASSPLGPGELFF. Drawing the rest from reference TRBV5-1 and TRBJ2-2, the complete variable domain is KAGVTQTPRYLIKTRGQQVTLSCSPISGHRSVSWYQQTPGQGLQFLFEYFSETQRNKGNFPGRFSGRQFSNSRSEMNVSTLELGDSALYLCASSPLGPGELFFGEGSRLTVL.

The rearrangement links TRBV20-1 to TRBJ1-2; D remains unclear. V was shortened by 5 bases and J by 3 bases, with 7 bases between the two germline ends. Germline V gene lookup returns CDR1 DFQATT and CDR2 SNEGSKA (reference sequence). CDR3 size: 11 residues. CDR3 nucleotides: TGCAGTGCTGGCGGGTACTATGGCTACACCTTC. It codes for CSAGGYYGYTF.

The chain combines TRBV9 with TRBJ1-1; D uncertain. Looked up from germline, CDR1 is SGDLS and CDR2 is YYNGEE. This CDR3 contains 15 residues. Trimming shortened V by 0 bases and J by 0 bases, and 9 bases separated the two germline ends. CDR3 region: CASSVGTDMNTEAFF. CDR3 sequence (DNA): TGTGCCAGCAGCGTAGGAACAGATATGAACACTGAAGCTTTCTTT.

This clone has a handful of counts. This chain links TRBV18 with TRBJ1-5; D is perhaps TRBD1 (6 bases). Per germline, CDR1 KGHSH and CDR2 LQKENI. Between the trimmed V and J ends, which lost 1 base and 5 bases, there was a span of 12 bases. The CDR3 length is 15 residues. The DNA of the CDR3 is TGTGCCAGCTCACCACGTACAGCAGGGGATCAGCCCCAGCATTTT. Its translation is CASSPRTAGDQPQHF.

This clone appeared once. This chain connects TRBV20-1 to TRBJ1-6, with 9 bases aligning to TRBD1. The germline V gene encodes CDR1 DFQATT and CDR2 SNEGSKA (reference sequence). The trim removed 3 bases at V and 3 bases at J, leaving 6 bases unmatched. The CDR3 runs 16 residues. CDR3: CSASGQGPLYNSPLHF. The CDR3 DNA reads as TGCAGTGCTAGTGGACAGGGGCCTCTCTATAATTCACCCCTCCACTTT.

This clone was seen repeatedly, ten times or more. The V gene is TRBV7-2, the J gene TRBJ1-1; a possible D gene is TRBD1 (5 bases). The CDR3 is 15 residues long. The germline V gene encodes CDR1 SGHTA and CDR2 FQGNSA. Trimming stripped 5 bases from V and 1 base from J, with 14 bases between. The CDR3 DNA reads as TGTGCCAGCAGCCGCGGGGGGAATGCGAACACTGAAGCTTTCTTT. It yields the protein CASSRGGNANTEAFF.

CDR3 sequence (DNA): TGTGCCAGCAGTGAAAGATGGCCTAGCTCGTACAATGAGCAGTTCTTC. It specifies CASSERWPSSYNEQFF. The V call is TRBV2, the J call TRBJ2-1, with TRBD2 as a possible D gene (5 bases). Per germline, CDR1 SNHLY and CDR2 FYNNEI. This CDR3 comprises 16 residues. The ends were cut back, 2 bases at V and 4 bases at J, with 15 bases in the middle.

This clone was seen just once. This chain joins TRBV4-1 and TRBJ2-7; 9 bases agree with TRBD1. With V trimmed by 6 bases and J by 7 bases, 7 bases remained unmatched. This CDR3 has 13 amino acids. Looked up from germline, CDR1 is MGHRA and CDR2 is YSYEKL. In DNA form, the CDR3 reads TGCGCCAGCAGTCGGACAGGGGTGGGAGAGCAGTACTTC. As protein: CASSRTGVGEQYF.

CDR3 nucleotides: TGTGCCAGCAGCTGGCTCGGCATGGGACAATCTTACGAGCAGTACTTC. It yields the protein CASSWLGMGQSYEQYF. The chain links TRBV7-9 to TRBJ2-7; TRBD1 is a possible D gene (6 bases). Germline V CDR1 and CDR2: SEHNR, FQNEAQ (reference sequence). Trimming removed 4 bases from V and 4 bases from J, with 20 bases in between. The CDR3 totals 16 residues.

The chain carries TRBV10-3 and TRBJ2-2; tentatively, D is TRBD1 (6 bases). Germline assignment: CDR1 ENHRY and CDR2 SYGVKD. V was shortened by 1 base and J by 13 bases, with 13 bases between the two germline ends. The CDR3 sequence is 13 residues long. Here the CDR3 reads CAISELDSQGLFF. In nucleotides, the CDR3 is TGTGCCATCAGTGAGTTGGACAGCCAGGGGCTGTTTTTT.